The entry that follows covers one T cell receptor beta chain sequence. The data are from a study of T cell responses to AZD1222 COVID-19 vaccine. Method: immunoSEQ multiplex PCR; TCRdb's copy keeps in-frame clones and lacks some. The top ten clones hold roughly 5% of a sample with approximately 110,000 clones, about nine tenths of them seen once. Germline CDR1 and CDR2: LNHDA and SQIVND (reference sequence). The junction had 7 bases not matched to a gene; V was cut back by 6 bases and J by 6 bases. CDR3 length: 14 amino acids. The sequence derives from an adult in good health. Sequenced here: peripheral blood, sampled on day 0 of AZD1222 vaccination. The rearrangement links TRBV19 to TRBJ2-2; TRBD2 matches 7 bases. The CDR3 coding sequence is TGTGCCAGTAGAGAGACTAGCCCCCCCGGGGAGCTGTTTTTT. Its protein is CASRETSPPGELFF.